Each of the 19 T cell receptor beta chains below was sequenced from the same sample in a study of shared clonotypes between healthy human individuals (dated by TCRdb to 2019 to 2021). The library was made by the immunoSEQ multiplex PCR assay. The table was pulled from immuneACCESS by TCRdb, which kept in-frame rearrangements only. Such tables lose some clones; where checked, under half of the loss comes from unresolved V genes, and the rest has no known cause. The sample includes some 740,000 clones, with about 91% observed a single time. About 25% of the sample comes from the top ten. For the CD8 naive samples, CD45RO-negative cells were positively selected for CCR7, yielding a CD45RA+CCR7+ population from which TemRA cells were excluded. Sample: naive CD8+ T cells sorted from blood. The sample's cell subset or site label, in plain terms: CD45RA+CCR7+. The origin of the receptors is a man in his thirties or forties in good health.

This chain connects TRBV7-6 to TRBJ1-1; D is perhaps TRBD1 (6 bases). The V gene's germline CDR1 is SGHVS and CDR2 FNYEAQ. CDR3 length: 14 residues. The ends were cut back, 4 bases at V and 3 bases at J, with 12 bases in the middle. Here the CDR3 DNA reads TGTGCCAGCAGCTATAGACAGGACCACACTGAAGCTTTCTTT. Its translation: CASSYRQDHTEAFF. The whole variable domain, remainder taken from reference TRBV7-6 and TRBJ1-1, is GAGVSQSPRYKVTKRGQDVALRCDPISGHVSLYWYRQALGQGPEFLTYFNYEAQQDKSGLPNDRFSAERPEGSISTLTIQRTEQRDSAMYRCASSYRQDHTEAFFGQGTRLTVV.

The genes are TRBV11-3 and TRBJ2-5; the match to TRBD2 covers 11 bases. V shed 5 bases, J shed 5 bases, and the junction held 10 bases outside the gene matches. Germline V lookup: CDR1 SGHNT, CDR2 YENEEA. The CDR3 is 16 amino acids. In DNA, the CDR3 is TGTGCCAGCAGCCGGAGCACTAGCGGGAGTAGGGAGACCCAGTACTTC. The encoded protein is CASSRSTSGSRETQYF.

V is TRBV5-6 and J is TRBJ2-2, with 9 bases that match TRBD1. With V trimmed by 5 bases and J by 8 bases, 4 bases remained unmatched. The CDR3 is made up of 13 amino acids. Germline assignment: CDR1 SGHDT and CDR2 YYEEEE. CDR3 sequence reads: CASRRTGVGELFF. The CDR3 nucleotides are TGTGCCAGCAGGCGGACAGGGGTTGGGGAGCTGTTTTTT.

V gene TRBV7-8 combines with J gene TRBJ2-3; 8 bases match TRBD1. Trimming at V came to 5 bases and at J to 5 bases, leaving 12 bases not matched to a gene. The CDR3 length is 16 residues. Germline CDR1 is SGHVS and CDR2 is FQNEAQ. The CDR3 bases are TGTGCCAGCAGCCCAGCGACAGGGGTGTCCGAAGATACGCAGTATTTT. Translation: CASSPATGVSEDTQYF.

This chain connects TRBV13 to TRBJ2-1; 11 positions agree with TRBD1. The V gene end was trimmed by 1 base and the J gene end by 6 bases; junction bases not matched to a gene: 5. Germline V lookup: CDR1 PRHDT, CDR2 FYEKMQ (reference sequence). The CDR3 loop spans 16 amino acids. The CDR3 DNA is TGTGCCAGCAGCTTAGAAAGGGGACAGGGGGTCAATGAGCAGTTCTTC. Protein sequence: CASSLERGQGVNEQFF.

This chain connects TRBV7-9 to TRBJ2-1, with TRBD1 matching 10 bases. The germline V gene encodes CDR1 SEHNR and CDR2 FQNEAQ (reference sequence). CDR3 length equals 18 residues. Trimming removed 5 bases from V and 0 bases from J; junction bases left unmatched: 10. The DNA for the CDR3 is TGTGCCAGCAGCCTAACCCGGACAGGGGGAAACTCCTACAATGAGCAGTTCTTC. Translation: CASSLTRTGGNSYNEQFF.

The chain recombines TRBV12-5 with TRBJ1-1; 9 bases fit TRBD1. Germline V gives CDR1 LGHNT, CDR2 FRNRAP. The CDR3 has 14 amino acids. V lost 7 bases and J lost 6; bases outside the gene matches: 9. CDR3 protein: CASALTGTGSEAFF. Written as DNA, the CDR3 is TGTGCTAGTGCCCTAACCGGGACAGGGTCTGAAGCTTTCTTT.

This chain links TRBV28 with TRBJ2-3; D remains unclear. Germline V gene data show CDR1 as MDHEN and CDR2 as SYDVKM. Deletions cut 3 bases from V and 3 bases from J, with 7 bases between. The CDR3 has 13 amino acids. CDR3 DNA: TGTGCCAGCAGTTTCCGGCGTACAGATACGCAGTATTTT. This codes for CASSFRRTDTQYF.

The chain carries TRBV5-1 and TRBJ1-2; 8 bases agree with TRBD1. The CDR3 contains 14 residues. Germline V lookup: CDR1 SGHRS, CDR2 YFSETQ. V shed 4 bases and J 3 bases; nucleotides not matched to a gene: 5. CDR3 amino acids: CASSKDRVDYGYTF. CDR3 DNA: TGCGCCAGCAGCAAGGACAGGGTGGACTATGGCTACACCTTC.

The genes are TRBV28 and TRBJ2-1; 10 positions agree with TRBD2. V lost 10 bases, J lost 5 bases, and 11 bases stayed unmatched. Germline loops: CDR1 MDHEN, CDR2 SYDVKM. The CDR3 is 15 amino acids. CDR3 nucleotide sequence: TGTGCCACCATTGGCCGGGGACTAGCGAACAATGAGCAGTTCTTC. Translated, it gives CATIGRGLANNEQFF.

The V gene is TRBV14, the J gene TRBJ2-1, with 12 positions matching TRBD2. This CDR3 comprises 15 residues. Germline CDR1 is SGHDN and CDR2 is FVKESK. V lost 4 bases and J lost 4; bases outside the gene matches: 2. CDR3 loop: CASSRTSGVYNEQFF. In DNA, the CDR3 is TGTGCCAGCAGCCGGACTAGCGGGGTGTACAATGAGCAGTTCTTC.

The V call is TRBV7-2, the J call TRBJ2-7; D remains ambiguous. This CDR3 comprises 14 residues. The germline gives CDR1 SGHTA, CDR2 FQGNSA. V gave up 3 bases and J gave up 1 base, with 10 bases separating them. The CDR3: CASSLIVDSYEQYF. DNA for the CDR3: TGTGCCAGCAGCTTGATTGTGGATTCCTACGAGCAGTACTTC. Looking up the rest from reference TRBV7-2 and TRBJ2-7 gives the full variable domain: GAGVSQSPSNKVTEKGKDVELRCDPISGHTALYWYRQSLGQGLEFLIYFQGNSAPDKSGLPSDRFSAERTGGSVSTLTIQRTQQEDSAVYLCASSLIVDSYEQYFGPGTRLTVT.

V gene TRBV5-4 combines with J gene TRBJ1-1; D unclear. The germline V gene has CDR1 SGHNT and CDR2 YYREEE (reference sequence). This CDR3 contains 11 residues. V was clipped by 0 bases and J by 11 bases, with 8 bases between them. The CDR3 spells CASSLGVVAFF. The CDR3 nucleotides read TGTGCCAGCAGCTTGGGGGTTGTTGCTTTCTTT.

The V gene is TRBV10-3, the J gene TRBJ2-2; TRBD2 aligns across 8 bases. This CDR3 region has 17 residues. Germline CDR1 is ENHRY and CDR2 is SYGVKD. J lost 2 bases, V lost 5 bases, and 10 bases had no gene match. CDR3 loop: CAISPLGTSDNTGELFF. The DNA for the CDR3 is TGTGCCATCAGTCCCCTAGGGACTAGTGATAACACCGGGGAGCTGTTTTTT.

For the CDR3, the DNA is TGCAGCGTCGCCGATCCGACGGGGGAGCTGTTTTTT. Translation: CSVADPTGELFF. This chain uses TRBV29-1 with TRBJ2-2; D remains ambiguous. This CDR3 spans 12 amino acids. V was pared by 6 bases and J by 8 bases, with 13 bases between. Per the germline V gene, CDR1 is SQVTM and CDR2 is ANQGSEA.

CDR3 protein: CASSQEAVSYEQYF. CDR3 nucleotide sequence: TGCGCCAGCAGCCAAGAGGCAGTATCCTACGAGCAGTACTTC. The chain joins TRBV4-1 to TRBJ2-7, with unresolved D. Per germline, CDR1 MGHRA and CDR2 YSYEKL. Trimming shortened V by 0 bases and J by 1 base, and 7 bases separated the two germline ends. CDR3 length: 14 residues.

The chain couples TRBV6-6 to TRBJ1-3; tentative D call: TRBD1 (5 bases). Germline loops: CDR1 MNHNY, CDR2 SVGAGI (reference sequence). V shed 7 bases and J shed 0 bases, with 16 bases lying between them. The CDR3 covers 16 residues. The CDR3 nucleotides are TGTGCCAGCAAAAGTCAGGTGGGACCCTCTGGAAACACCATATATTTT. Its translation is CASKSQVGPSGNTIYF.

CDR3 loop: CASSKGLVAEQYF. The DNA of the CDR3 is TGTGCCAGCAGCAAAGGACTAGTAGCCGAGCAGTACTTC. This chain links TRBV7-9 with TRBJ2-7, with 7 positions matching TRBD2. The V and J ends lost 5 bases and 6 bases, in that order; junction bases with no gene match: 7. The CDR3 contains 13 residues. Germline assignment: CDR1 SEHNR and CDR2 FQNEAQ (reference sequence).

The chain employs TRBV9 and TRBJ1-2; perhaps TRBD1 as D (6 bases). V gave up 4 bases and J gave up 4 bases, with 11 bases separating them. There are 13 residues in the CDR3. Germline loops: CDR1 SGDLS, CDR2 YYNGEE. CDR3 coding DNA: TGTGCCAGCAGCCTAACAGGGTTCTATGGCTACACCTTC. Protein product: CASSLTGFYGYTF. Full variable domain (rest looked up from reference TRBV9 and TRBJ1-2): DSGVTQTPKHLITATGQRVTLRCSPRSGDLSVYWYQQSLDQGLQFLIQYYNGEERAKGNILERFSAQQFPDLHSELNLSSLELGDSALYFCASSLTGFYGYTFGSGTRLTVV.